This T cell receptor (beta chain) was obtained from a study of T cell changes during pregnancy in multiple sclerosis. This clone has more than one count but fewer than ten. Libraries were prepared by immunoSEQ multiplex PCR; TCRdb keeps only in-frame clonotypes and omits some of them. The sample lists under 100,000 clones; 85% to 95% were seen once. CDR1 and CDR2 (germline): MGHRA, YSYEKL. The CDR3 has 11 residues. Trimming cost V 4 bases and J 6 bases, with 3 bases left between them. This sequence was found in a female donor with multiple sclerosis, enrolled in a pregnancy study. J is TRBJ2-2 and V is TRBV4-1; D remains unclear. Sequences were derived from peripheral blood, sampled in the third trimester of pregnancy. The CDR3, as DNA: TGCGCCAGCAGCCGGCCCGGGGAGCTGTTTTTT. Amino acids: CASSRPGELFF.